A selection of T cell receptor beta chains follows, all from one sample in a study of CD8 T cells in ankylosing spondylitis. MiXCR, applied by TCRdb to the 5' RACE reads, yields one record per CDR3 protein. Among a few hundred thousand distinct CDR3 sequences listed, approximately 20% were seen once. The specimen was blood, either unsorted or a sorted T cell fraction (not recorded which). The receptors originated from a male donor with ankylosing spondylitis. The CDR3 runs from the conserved cysteine through the conserved F or W. The D gene is left open where the match is weak. Size is stated for part of the rows, as once, few or many counts, or as a class when the clone is expanded.

D	length	V	J	size	DNA	CDR3
-	11	TRBV29-1	TRBJ1-1	few	TGCAGCGTGACAGTTAACACTGAAGCTTTCTTT	CSVTVNTEAFF
TRBD1	16	TRBV19	TRBJ2-4	few	TGTGCCAGTAGTACCAGACAGGGGGCGCGCAAAAACATTCAGTACTTC	CASSTRQGARKNIQYF
TRBD1	15	TRBV29-1	TRBJ2-7	few	TGCAGCGTCGTACCGGGACAGGGATTTGACTACGAGCAGTACTTC	CSVVPGQGFDYEQYF
-	12	TRBV5-1	TRBJ1-2	-	TGCGCCAGCAGCTCGGGAGTTTATGGCTACACCTTC	CASSSGVYGYTF
-	14	TRBV5-1	TRBJ2-5	-	TGCGCCAGCAGCTTGACTGGGGGGGCAGAGACCCAGTACTTC	CASSLTGGAETQYF
TRBD1	14	TRBV7-2	TRBJ1-5	few	TGTGCCAGCAGCGTTAGGGACAGGGAACAGCCCCAGCATTTT	CASSVRDREQPQHF
TRBD2	17	TRBV28	TRBJ2-7	few	TGTGCCAGCAGTTTAGGAGGGGCACTAGCGGCCCGCGGGGAGCAGTACTTC	CASSLGGALAARGEQYF
-	15	TRBV15	TRBJ2-2	-	TGTGCCACCATTATGGACCGGAGGAACACCGGGGAGCTGTTTTTT	CATIMDRRNTGELFF
-	16	TRBV24-1	TRBJ2-1	-	TGTGCCACCAGTGACCCCGGACCAATAAGCTACAATGAGCAGTTCTTC	CATSDPGPISYNEQFF
-	14	TRBV5-6	TRBJ2-1	many	TGTGCCAGCAGCTCATGGTGGCGGGGCCATGAGCAGTTCTTC	CASSSWWRGHEQFF
-	13	TRBV6-6	TRBJ1-6	-	TGTGCCAGCATAAGGGATGTAAATTCACCCCTCCACTTT	CASIRDVNSPLHF
TRBD2	15	TRBV27	TRBJ2-7	-	TGTGCCAGCAGAGACACTAGCGGGATGGGGAGGGAGCAGTACTTC	CASRDTSGMGREQYF
TRBD1	16	TRBV5-1	TRBJ2-5	few	TGCGCCAGCAGCTTAACCGGGACAGCCACACAAGAGACCCAGTACTTC	CASSLTGTATQETQYF
-	14	TRBV7-3	TRBJ1-3	-	TGTGCCAGCAGTACCCCAGGGCCAGGAAACACCATATATTTT	CASSTPGPGNTIYF
TRBD1	16	TRBV20-1	TRBJ2-3	-	TGCAGTGCTAGGAGGACAGGGGGCGACAACACAGATACGCAGTATTTT	CSARRTGGDNTDTQYF
-	15	TRBV5-1	TRBJ2-7	few	TGCGCCAGCAGCTTGGTGGGACCTAACCACTACGAGCAGTACTTC	CASSLVGPNHYEQYF
-	15	TRBV4-2	TRBJ1-5	few	TGTGCCAGCAGCCAAGATTGGGGTTCCAATCAGCCCCAGCATTTT	CASSQDWGSNQPQHF
TRBD1	15	TRBV2	TRBJ2-7	-	TGTGCCAGCAGTCCGATGGGACAGGAGTCCTACGAGCAGTACTTC	CASSPMGQESYEQYF
TRBD1	14	TRBV11-2	TRBJ1-1	-	TGTGCCAGCCAAGCGGGACAGGAGAACACTGAAGCTTTCTTT	CASQAGQENTEAFF
TRBD2	13	TRBV29-1	TRBJ2-1	-	TGCAGCGTTGTTCCTCGGGAGGTGGGTGAGCAGTTCTTC	CSVVPREVGEQFF
-	16	TRBV28	TRBJ2-1	-	TGTGCCAGCAGTCGTCTAACTAGCTTAAGATACAATGAGCAGTTCTTC	CASSRLTSLRYNEQFF
-	12	TRBV3-1	TRBJ2-7	-	TGTGCCAGCAGCCAAGTTATTTACGAGCAGTACTTC	CASSQVIYEQYF
-	12	TRBV25-1	TRBJ2-7	few	TGTGCCAGCAGTGCAACAGGGTCGGTGCAGTACTTC	CASSATGSVQYF
-	16	TRBV5-1	TRBJ2-5	-	TGCGCCAGCAGCTTGGCCCGGCAGAGATACCAAGAGACCCAGTACTTC	CASSLARQRYQETQYF
-	13	TRBV27	TRBJ2-5	few	TGTGCCAGCAGTGCCAGGGGTTACGAGACCCAGTACTTC	CASSARGYETQYF
TRBD1	14	TRBV19	TRBJ1-1	few	TGTGCCAGTAGTTGGGGACAGAAGGGCACTGAAGCTTTCTTT	CASSWGQKGTEAFF
TRBD1	16	TRBV5-1	TRBJ1-6	few	TGCGCCAGCAGCTTTTTTGGGACAGGGAGAAATTCACCCCTCCACTTT	CASSFFGTGRNSPLHF
-	18	TRBV3-1	TRBJ2-1	-	TGTGCCAGCAGCCAAGAAATCGGGCCCCCGAAGGGCTACAATGAGCAGTTCTTC	CASSQEIGPPKGYNEQFF
TRBD2	14	TRBV20-1	TRBJ2-3	-	TGCAGTGCAATAGCGGGAGGTTGGGCAGATACGCAGTATTTT	CSAIAGGWADTQYF
-	13	TRBV30	TRBJ1-5	-	TGTGCCTGGAGAAAGGGGAGCAATCAGCCCCAGCATTTT	CAWRKGSNQPQHF
-	13	TRBV12-3/TRBV12-4	TRBJ1-3	-	TGTGCCAGCAGTTTATGGGAGGAAAACACCATATATTTT	CASSLWEENTIYF